What follows are 25 T cell receptor beta chains derived from one specimen sequenced in a study of memory CD4+ T cells and cytomegalovirus serostatus. TCRdb keeps only in-frame clones here, not all; method: immunoSEQ multiplex PCR. The table has 85,000 to 100,000 clones, roughly 80% seen once; the top ten hold roughly 4%. The sort gate was single viable CD3+CD4+CD8-CD45RO+ cells for memory CD4+ T cells. The sample comprised memory CD4+ T cells from blood. These receptors all come from an adult in good health and CMV-seropositive.

The rearrangement links TRBV11-2 to TRBJ2-7; 8 bases map to TRBD2. CDR1 SGHAT and CDR2 FQNNGV come from the germline V gene. The CDR3 has 13 amino acids. J gave up 3 bases and V 6 bases, and 4 bases lay outside the gene matches. CDR3: CASRPTSGYEQYF. Here the CDR3 DNA reads TGTGCCAGCAGGCCCACTAGCGGCTACGAGCAGTACTTC.

The chain combines TRBV5-1 with TRBJ2-4, with D uncertain. Trimming removed 3 bases at V and 5 bases at J, with 3 bases between. The CDR3 totals 11 residues. Germline V lookup: CDR1 SGHRS, CDR2 YFSETQ. In DNA form, the CDR3 reads TGCGCCAGCAGCTATCAAAACATTCAGTACTTC. Protein product: CASSYQNIQYF.

About this clone itself: One end of the junction fails to match germline, which may point to a read error. The chain carries TRBV7-7 and TRBJ2-1; maybe TRBD2 (5 bases). Germline CDR1 and CDR2: SSHAT and FNYEAQ (reference sequence). CDR3 size: 13 residues. CDR3 nucleotides: TGTGCTAGCAGTTTGGACTGGGAGCGGGAGCAGTTCTTC. It is translated as CASSLDWEREQFF.

This chain joins TRBV6-5 and TRBJ1-5; no reliable D call. This CDR3 is built from 15 residues. V was cut by 3 bases and J by 0 bases, with 9 bases left in between. CDR1 and CDR2 from the germline V gene are MNHEY and SVGAGI. The CDR3 region has the DNA TGTGCCAGCAGTTATGGGATACCTAGCAATCAGCCCCAGCATTTT. This encodes CASSYGIPSNQPQHF.

This chain links TRBV29-1 with TRBJ2-1; no reliable D call. The CDR3 is made up of 11 amino acids. The V and J ends lost 4 bases and 7 bases respectively, with 8 bases between them. CDR1 and CDR2 from the germline V gene are SQVTM and ANQGSEA. The CDR3 nucleotides read TGCAGCGTTGGGCTGCTAAATGAGCAGTTCTTC. This translates into CSVGLLNEQFF.

The chain combines TRBV29-1 with TRBJ2-7, with 8 nucleotides matching TRBD1. The CDR3 is 14 residues long. The trim removed 7 bases at V and 2 bases at J, leaving 10 bases unmatched. Germline CDR1 SQVTM, CDR2 ANQGSEA. CDR3 amino acids: CSAQDRGQPYEQYF. CDR3 coding DNA: TGCAGCGCACAAGACAGGGGTCAACCCTACGAGCAGTACTTC.

V is TRBV7-2 and J is TRBJ1-1, with D unresolved. This CDR3 contains 12 residues. The germline gives CDR1 SGHTA, CDR2 FQGNSA. Trimming stripped 6 bases from V and 5 bases from J, with 10 bases between. The CDR3: CASSRVGTEAFF. CDR3 nucleotide sequence: TGTGCCAGCAGTCGAGTCGGGACTGAAGCTTTCTTT.

V and J are TRBV2 and TRBJ1-3; D is ambiguous. Per germline, CDR1 SNHLY and CDR2 FYNNEI. Trimming removed 8 bases from V and 0 bases from J, with 5 bases in between. CDR3 size: 12 residues. CDR3 nucleotide sequence: TGTGCCAGCGGGAGCTCTGGAAACACCATATATTTT. As protein: CASGSSGNTIYF.

The chain carries TRBV19 and TRBJ2-2; 8 nucleotides line up with TRBD1. J lost 5 bases, V lost 6 bases, and 8 bases had no gene match. This CDR3 has 15 amino acids. CDR1 is LNHDA and CDR2 is SQIVND in the germline V gene (reference sequence). The CDR3 sequence: CASSIKQGATGELFF. The DNA for the CDR3 is TGTGCCAGTAGCATAAAGCAGGGGGCGACCGGGGAGCTGTTTTTT. Full variable domain (rest looked up from reference TRBV19 and TRBJ2-2): DGGITQSPKYLFRKEGQNVTLSCEQNLNHDAMYWYRQDPGQGLRLIYYSQIVNDFQKGDIAEGYSVSREKKESFPLTVTSAQKNPTAFYLCASSIKQGATGELFFGEGSRLTVL.

This clone has just a few counts. V gene TRBV28 combines with J gene TRBJ1-3, with 7 positions matching TRBD1. The germline CDR1 and CDR2 sequences are MDHEN and SYDVKM. With V trimmed by 5 bases and J by 0 bases, 4 bases remained unmatched. The CDR3 is made up of 15 amino acids. The CDR3 sequence: CASSRAGGSGNTIYF. CDR3 sequence (DNA): TGTGCCAGCAGTCGGGCAGGGGGCTCTGGAAACACCATATATTTT.

V usage is TRBV11-2 and J usage is TRBJ2-2; D is unclear. Germline values: CDR1 SGHAT, CDR2 FQNNGV. With 5 bases removed from V and 3 bases from J, the gap between germline ends came to 4 bases. The CDR3 is made up of 12 amino acids. The CDR3 sequence: CASSLYTGELFF. CDR3 bases: TGTGCCAGCAGCCTATACACCGGGGAGCTGTTTTTT.

The chain couples TRBV6-1 to TRBJ2-3; D not certain. With 1 base removed from V and 10 bases from J, the gap between germline ends came to 12 bases. The CDR3 runs to 13 residues. Germline V gives CDR1 MNHNS, CDR2 SASEGT. The CDR3 sequence: CASSEGGVLAQYF. The DNA of the CDR3 is TGTGCCAGCAGTGAAGGAGGAGTCTTGGCGCAGTATTTT.

The chain joins TRBV5-4 to TRBJ2-3, with TRBD1 identical over 9 bases. V was pared by 7 bases and J by 0 bases, with 6 bases of the junction left unmatched. The CDR3 runs 15 residues. Germline V gene lookup returns CDR1 SGHNT and CDR2 YYREEE (reference sequence). CDR3 residues: CASGDRGKSTDTQYF. The CDR3 DNA is TGTGCCAGCGGAGACAGGGGGAAGAGCACAGATACGCAGTATTTT.

This clone was seen just once. The V call is TRBV5-1, the J call TRBJ2-7; D tentatively reads TRBD1 or TRBD2 (5 bases each). Trimming shortened V by 3 bases and J by 0 bases, and 13 bases separated the two germline ends. The CDR3 totals 15 residues. Germline V gene sequence: CDR1 SGHRS, CDR2 YFSETQ. The CDR3 here is CASSSGPVGSYEQYF. The CDR3 DNA follows: TGCGCCAGCAGCTCGGGACCTGTGGGCTCCTACGAGCAGTACTTC.

The chain links TRBV18 to TRBJ2-1; 13 nucleotides align to TRBD2. J gave up 10 bases and V 3 bases, and 0 bases lay outside the gene matches. There are 13 residues in the CDR3. Germline V CDR1 and CDR2: KGHSH, LQKENI. This chain's CDR3 is CASSPGLAGEQFF. The CDR3 DNA follows: TGTGCCAGCTCACCGGGACTAGCGGGAGAGCAGTTCTTC. Supplemented by reference TRBV18 and TRBJ2-1, the full variable domain reads NAGVMQNPRHLVRRRGQEARLRCSPMKGHSHVYWYRQLPEEGLKFMVYLQKENIIDESGMPKERFSAEFPKEGPSILRIQQVVRGDSAAYFCASSPGLAGEQFFGPGTRLTVL.

V usage is TRBV7-9 and J usage is TRBJ1-1; no reliable D call. Deletions cut 2 bases from V and 1 base from J, with 14 bases between. Germline lookup yields CDR1 SEHNR and CDR2 FQNEAQ (reference sequence). The CDR3 runs 16 residues. The CDR3 is CASSLLSAAKNTEAFF. The CDR3 nucleotides read TGTGCCAGCAGCTTACTTTCGGCCGCCAAGAACACTGAAGCTTTCTTT.

The chain couples TRBV4-2 to TRBJ2-3; maybe TRBD2 (6 bases). Per the germline V gene, CDR1 is LGHNA and CDR2 is YNFKEQ. V gave up 0 bases and J gave up 2 bases, with 9 bases separating them. The CDR3 has 15 residues. The CDR3 here is CASSQDLDYTDTQYF. CDR3 DNA sequence: TGTGCCAGCAGCCAAGATCTGGACTACACAGATACGCAGTATTTT.

This clone was observed a single time. V usage is TRBV5-4 and J usage is TRBJ2-5; 8 bases fit TRBD2. The CDR3 contains 16 residues. V lost 2 bases to trimming and J lost 6 bases; unmatched junction nucleotides: 12. In germline, CDR1 is SGHNT, CDR2 YYREEE (reference sequence). The CDR3 spells CASSFGNSGVPKTQYF. CDR3 nucleotides: TGTGCCAGCAGCTTTGGGAATAGCGGGGTCCCAAAGACCCAGTACTTC.

The gene calls are TRBV7-6 and TRBJ2-5, with D possibly being TRBD1 (5 bases). V shed 2 bases and J shed 1 base, with 11 bases lying between them. Germline values: CDR1 SGHVS, CDR2 FNYEAQ. The CDR3 is made up of 15 amino acids. The CDR3, as DNA: TGTGCCAGCAGCTTATTGTCAGGGTCCCAAGAGACCCAGTACTTC. Amino acid sequence: CASSLLSGSQETQYF.

This rearrangement joins TRBV4-3 to TRBJ1-4; maybe TRBD1 (5 bases). V was cut by 0 bases and J by 7 bases, with 18 bases left in between. This CDR3 comprises 17 residues. Germline V gene data show CDR1 as LGHNA and CDR2 as YSLEER. As DNA, the CDR3 is TGCGCCAGCAGCCAAGATACATTTGTGGGGCGGGGTGAAAAACTGTTTTTT. Its protein product is CASSQDTFVGRGEKLFF.

The chain is built from TRBV2 and TRBJ1-1; TRBD1 aligns across 7 bases. The junction had 6 bases not matched to a gene; V was cut back by 8 bases and J by 0 bases. The CDR3 is 14 amino acids. Per germline, CDR1 SNHLY and CDR2 FYNNEI. CDR3 protein: CASAGQIMNTEAFF. Here the CDR3 DNA reads TGTGCCAGCGCGGGACAGATCATGAACACTGAAGCTTTCTTT.

The CDR3 region has the DNA TGTGCCAGCAGCTTGGCTCGGCACACAGATACGCAGTATTTT. It is translated as CASSLARHTDTQYF. The gene calls are TRBV5-8 and TRBJ2-3; D remains ambiguous. V lost 0 bases to trimming and J lost 2 bases, with 7 bases between them. CDR3 length: 14 amino acids. The V gene's germline CDR1 is SGHTS and CDR2 YDEGEE.

The CDR3 loop is CASSSTGLIGGELFF. In DNA form, the CDR3 reads TGTGCCAGCAGTTCGACAGGACTAATAGGCGGGGAGCTGTTTTTT. The rearrangement joins TRBV28 to TRBJ2-2; D may correspond to TRBD1 or TRBD2 (6 bases each). CDR1 is MDHEN, CDR2 SYDVKM, per germline. The CDR3 covers 15 residues. V was clipped by 4 bases and J by 7 bases, with 16 bases between them.

The J gene is TRBJ1-3, the V gene TRBV28; D not certain. The CDR3 is 15 residues long. V lost 5 bases and J 1 base, leaving 12 bases between the germline ends. The germline V gene has CDR1 MDHEN and CDR2 SYDVKM. CDR3 coding DNA: TGTGCCAGCAGTCCTTCCCCCGGGTCTGGAAACACCATATATTTT. Amino acid sequence: CASSPSPGSGNTIYF.

For the CDR3, the DNA is TGTGCCACCAGCACGCCCCCGACAGGGGCCCAGCCCCAGCATTTT. This gives the protein CATSTPPTGAQPQHF. The V gene is TRBV15, the J gene TRBJ1-5; 8 bases fit TRBD1. V dropped 4 bases and J dropped 7; count of bases not matched to a gene: 9. Germline V gives CDR1 LNHNV, CDR2 YYDKDF (reference sequence). The CDR3 runs 15 residues.